The 25 T cell receptor beta chains below all came from one sample that was sequenced in a study of shared clonotypes between healthy human individuals. TCRdb's table, derived via immunoSEQ multiplex PCR, lists solely in-frame clones and lacks some. The sample contains nearly 500,000 clones, 76% of which appear only once. Sequencing was performed on PBMCs. These receptors all come from a woman aged 40 to 55 in good health. Some clones in this sample may be carry-over from other donors' samples.

J is TRBJ2-5 and V is TRBV7-7; no firm D call. Per germline, CDR1 SSHAT and CDR2 FNYEAQ (reference sequence). Trimming shortened V by 5 bases and J by 0 bases, and 4 bases separated the two germline ends. This CDR3 comprises 12 residues. The CDR3 loop is CASSPDQETQYF. CDR3 bases: TGTGCCAGCAGCCCCGACCAAGAGACCCAGTACTTC.

J is TRBJ2-5 and V is TRBV5-4; D is uncertain. The CDR3 length is 15 residues. CDR1 SGHNT and CDR2 YYREEE come from the germline V gene (reference sequence). Trimming cost V 4 bases and J 1 base, with 14 bases left between them. The CDR3 DNA is TGTGCCAGCAGCACCCGGACGGCAGGCCAAGAGACCCAGTACTTC. As protein: CASSTRTAGQETQYF.

This clone has a count of ten or more. The chain recombines TRBV2 with TRBJ2-2; 11 bases agree with TRBD2. V lost 4 bases to trimming and J lost 4 bases; unmatched junction nucleotides: 2. This CDR3 region has 15 residues. The V gene's germline CDR1 is SNHLY and CDR2 FYNNEI. The CDR3 nucleotides are TGTGCCAGCAGTGGACTAGCGGGACCCACCGGGGAGCTGTTTTTT. The encoded protein is CASSGLAGPTGELFF.

The sample holds one count of this clone. Other nucleotide sequences in the sample specify the same CDR3. The chain has TRBV30 and TRBJ2-7; tentative D call: TRBD2 (5 bases). Trimming cost V 2 bases and J 4 bases, with 9 bases left between them. Germline values: CDR1 GTSNPN, CDR2 SVGIG (reference sequence). CDR3 length: 12 residues. CDR3 sequence (DNA): TGTGCCTGGAGTCCCAGCGGATACGAGCAGTACTTC. Amino acids: CAWSPSGYEQYF.

The chain couples TRBV30 to TRBJ2-3; D may be TRBD1 or TRBD2 (5 bases each). The V gene's germline CDR1 is GTSNPN and CDR2 SVGIG (reference sequence). The CDR3 totals 15 residues. Trimming removed 0 bases from V and 0 bases from J, with 10 bases in between. As DNA, the CDR3 is TGTGCCTGGAGTGTACTTGGGGGAAGCACAGATACGCAGTATTTT. Translating it yields CAWSVLGGSTDTQYF.

The genes are TRBV10-3 and TRBJ2-7; tentatively, D is TRBD1 or TRBD2 (5 bases each). CDR3 length equals 15 residues. V dropped 4 bases and J dropped 2 bases, with 15 bases sitting between them. The germline gives CDR1 ENHRY, CDR2 SYGVKD. CDR3: CAISGGRDSAYEQYF. DNA of the CDR3: TGTGCCATCAGTGGGGGGAGAGATTCGGCCTACGAGCAGTACTTC.

V is TRBV2 and J is TRBJ2-7; TRBD2 is a possible D gene (7 bases). From germline, CDR1 is SNHLY and CDR2 FYNNEI. Trimming shortened V by 2 bases and J by 4 bases, and 12 bases separated the two germline ends. CDR3 length equals 14 residues. CDR3 amino acids: CASSERGALYEQYF. The DNA of the CDR3 is TGTGCCAGCAGTGAACGGGGGGCTCTGTACGAGCAGTACTTC.

The table lists this clone with a few counts. This chain connects TRBV19 to TRBJ1-1; 9 nucleotides agree with TRBD1. CDR1 is LNHDA and CDR2 is SQIVND in the germline V gene (reference sequence). This CDR3 has 14 amino acids. V lost 7 bases to trimming and J lost 0 bases; unmatched junction nucleotides: 3. CDR3 DNA sequence: TGTGCCAGTATTGGGACAGGGTTGAACACTGAAGCTTTCTTT. Translation: CASIGTGLNTEAFF.

Concerning this clone itself: This may be a read error: a much more frequent sequence differs by one nucleotide. The rearrangement uses TRBV6-5 and TRBJ2-3, with TRBD2 identical over 7 bases. This CDR3 region has 14 residues. The V segment lost 4 bases and the J segment 0 bases; nucleotides outside the gene matches: 1. Germline loops: CDR1 MNHEY, CDR2 SVGAGI. CDR3 region: CASSFSGSTDTQYF. The DNA for the CDR3 is TGTGCCAGCAGTTTTAGCGGGAGCACAGATACGCAGTATTTT.

Remarks on this clone: A far bigger clonotype differs at one base, so this is likely a read error. V usage is TRBV6-6 and J usage is TRBJ1-2, with 7 bases that match TRBD1. The CDR3 has 14 residues. From germline, CDR1 is MNHNY and CDR2 SVGAGI (reference sequence). CDR3 sequence (DNA): TGTGCCAGCAGCACCACAGGGGTTAACTATGGCTGCACCTTC. Its protein product is CASSTTGVNYGCTF.

This clone was observed a handful of times. The genes are TRBV18 and TRBJ2-7; TRBD1 agrees at 7 bases. The CDR3 sequence is 14 residues long. Losses at the gene ends were 3 bases for V and 7 bases for J; bases not matched to a gene: 9. The V gene's germline CDR1 is KGHSH and CDR2 LQKENI. The CDR3 DNA sequence: TGTGCCAGCTCACCGACAGGGTCTAAACGGGAGCAGTACTTC. This codes for CASSPTGSKREQYF.

This clone was seen only a few times. The chain uses TRBV4-3 and TRBJ2-3, with 9 nucleotides matching TRBD1. Germline loops: CDR1 LGHNA, CDR2 YSLEER. The CDR3 has 16 residues. The junction had 10 bases not matched to a gene; V was cut back by 5 bases and J by 4 bases. The CDR3 sequence: CASSKDRDRVADTQYF. CDR3 coding DNA: TGCGCCAGCAGCAAGGACCGGGACAGGGTGGCAGATACGCAGTATTTT.

This clone was seen a few times. This CDR3 reads CASSLTGGDTIYF. CDR3 DNA sequence: TGTGCCAGCAGCTTGACAGGGGGGGACACCATATATTTT. This sequence joins TRBV5-4 and TRBJ1-3, with TRBD1 matching 8 bases. V shed 1 base and J 8 bases; nucleotides not matched to a gene: 2. There are 13 residues in the CDR3. CDR1 SGHNT and CDR2 YYREEE come from the germline V gene (reference sequence).

This chain connects TRBV29-1 to TRBJ2-3; D possibly corresponds to TRBD2 (5 bases). The germline CDR1 and CDR2 sequences are SQVTM and ANQGSEA. V was clipped by 6 bases and J by 6 bases, with 16 bases between them. The CDR3 covers 13 residues. CDR3 sequence: CSVRGLNTDTQYF. Written as DNA, the CDR3 is TGCAGCGTCCGCGGGTTGAACACGGATACGCAGTATTTT.

A single count supports this clone. The same CDR3 arises from other DNA sequences in this sample as well. The V and J genes are TRBV7-8 and TRBJ2-5; D is unclear. V was shortened by 3 bases and J by 5 bases, with 1 base between the two germline ends. The CDR3 is 10 residues long. The germline CDR1 and CDR2 sequences are SGHVS and FQNEAQ. The CDR3 DNA is TGTGCCAGCAGCTTGGAGACCCAGTACTTC. This translates into CASSLETQYF. Full variable domain (missing parts from reference TRBV7-8 and TRBJ2-5): GAGVSQSPRYKVAKRGQDVALRCDPISGHVSLFWYQQALGQGPEFLTYFQNEAQLDKSGLPSDRFFAERPEGSVSTLKIQRTQQEDSAVYLCASSLETQYFGPGTRLLVL.

The chain links TRBV18 to TRBJ2-1, with D hard to call. V lost 3 bases, J lost 8 bases, and 17 bases lay in between. This CDR3 is 15 amino acids long. The germline V gene has CDR1 KGHSH and CDR2 LQKENI. CDR3 sequence (DNA): TGTGCCAGCTCACCGAGGCGCTCTCGGATCGATGAGCAGTTCTTC. Its protein is CASSPRRSRIDEQFF.

The rearrangement joins TRBV5-4 to TRBJ1-4; D is unresolved. The V and J ends lost 0 bases and 2 bases respectively, with 8 bases between them. Germline V CDR1 and CDR2: SGHNT, YYREEE (reference sequence). The CDR3 consists of 15 residues. The CDR3 sequence: CASSLGGSTNEKLFF. The DNA for the CDR3 is TGTGCCAGCAGCTTGGGGGGTTCTACTAATGAAAAACTGTTTTTT.

J is TRBJ2-7 and V is TRBV27; TRBD1 might be the D (6 bases). The V end was cut by 2 bases, the J end by 5 bases, with 13 bases between. This CDR3 is built from 14 residues. The V gene's germline CDR1 is MNHEY and CDR2 SMNVEV (reference sequence). CDR3 region: CASSLGGRGNEQYF. The CDR3 nucleotides are TGTGCCAGCAGTTTAGGAGGCAGGGGCAACGAGCAGTACTTC.

In its sample, this clone was seen a few times. The J gene is TRBJ1-1, the V gene TRBV28, with a weak D call TRBD1 (5 bases). Trimming removed 2 bases at V and 0 bases at J, with 10 bases between. The germline CDR1 and CDR2 sequences are MDHEN and SYDVKM. The CDR3 consists of 15 residues. The CDR3 region is CASSLGAGMNTEAFF. CDR3 in DNA: TGTGCCAGCAGTTTAGGAGCAGGGATGAACACTGAAGCTTTCTTT.

The rearrangement links TRBV5-6 to TRBJ2-5, with 7 bases lining up with TRBD2. After removal of 1 base from V and 1 base from J, the junction contained 4 bases not matched to a gene. This CDR3 contains 15 residues. The V gene's germline CDR1 is SGHDT and CDR2 YYEEEE. The CDR3 protein is CASSLLGEGQETQYF. The CDR3 nucleotides read TGTGCCAGCAGCTTGTTGGGGGAGGGCCAAGAGACCCAGTACTTC. The full variable domain, with the rest looked up from reference TRBV5-6 and TRBJ2-5, is DAGVTQSPTHLIKTRGQQVTLRCSPKSGHDTVSWYQQALGQGPQFIFQYYEEEERQRGNFPDRFSGHQFPNYSSELNVNALLLGDSALYLCASSLLGEGQETQYFGPGTRLLVL.

CDR3 DNA: TGTGCCAGCAGCGTGGGAGGGGCGCTTAACTATGGCTACACCTTC. As protein: CASSVGGALNYGYTF. The gene calls are TRBV9 and TRBJ1-2; D is perhaps TRBD1 (5 bases). With 2 bases removed from V and 1 base from J, the gap between germline ends came to 12 bases. The length of the CDR3 is 15 residues. Germline CDR1 and CDR2: SGDLS and YYNGEE.

This chain links TRBV7-9 with TRBJ2-4; TRBD2 agrees at 7 bases. The CDR3 consists of 16 residues. Germline V lookup: CDR1 SEHNR, CDR2 FQNEAQ (reference sequence). With V trimmed by 4 bases and J by 0 bases, 6 bases remained unmatched. This CDR3 reads CASSSSGLLAKNIQYF. CDR3 DNA sequence: TGTGCCAGCAGCTCTTCGGGACTACTAGCCAAAAACATTCAGTACTTC.

This chain connects TRBV28 to TRBJ1-1, with D hard to call. The CDR3 is 12 amino acids. Germline lookup yields CDR1 MDHEN and CDR2 SYDVKM. The V gene lost 5 bases and the J gene lost 3 bases, with 7 bases spanning the gap. CDR3 sequence reads: CASSNRHTEAFF. The CDR3 DNA reads as TGTGCCAGCAGTAACAGACACACTGAAGCTTTCTTT.

The J gene is TRBJ2-3, the V gene TRBV5-1; possible D gene TRBD2, 5 bases. Germline V gene sequence: CDR1 SGHRS, CDR2 YFSETQ. There are 14 residues in the CDR3. The V end was cut by 1 base, the J end by 1 base, with 7 bases between. In DNA, the CDR3 is TGCGCCAGCAGCTTGAGTAGCGGCACAGATACGCAGTATTTT. Translated: CASSLSSGTDTQYF.

This chain links TRBV11-2 with TRBJ2-6, with D unclear. The germline CDR1 and CDR2 sequences are SGHAT and FQNNGV. The V end lost 3 bases, the J end lost 0 bases, and 0 bases lay between the germline ends. The CDR3 contains 13 residues. DNA for the CDR3: TGTGCCAGCAGCTTCTCTGGGGCCAACGTCCTGACTTTC. Encoded protein: CASSFSGANVLTF.